This TCR beta chain was captured by sequencing in a study of T cell changes during pregnancy in multiple sclerosis. This table comes from immunoSEQ multiplex PCR, and its TCRdb copy is limited to in-frame clones, with some not included. The sample has 11,000 or so clones, about 93% seen once. Germline assignment: CDR1 SGHNT and CDR2 YYREEE (reference sequence). This CDR3 is built from 11 residues. V was trimmed by 0 bases and J by 7 bases, leaving 4 bases between them. The TCR originated in a female donor with multiple sclerosis, enrolled in a pregnancy study. The sample here was CD4+ T cells from peripheral blood mononuclear cells, taken before pregnancy. The chain has TRBV5-4 and TRBJ2-5; D is undetermined. The CDR3 sequence is CASSLGGTQYF. CDR3 bases: TGTGCCAGCAGCTTGGGAGGGACCCAGTACTTC.